Included here is one T cell receptor (beta chain) sequence, with context. The source of the sample is a study of Ad26.COV2.S vaccination and SARS-CoV-2 variants. The table came from immunoSEQ multiplex PCR; TCRdb's copy has only in-frame clones and leaves some out. The data contain roughly 390,000 clones, around nine tenths of them singletons. V lost 8 bases to trimming and J lost 3 bases; unmatched junction nucleotides: 16. Germline values: CDR1 SNHLY, CDR2 FYNNEI. The CDR3 is 18 residues long. The treatment is: 15 to 20 received Ad26.COV2.S at low or high dose, single or two shots; about five received placebo; per-sample allocation not given. At day 63 after the first vaccine or placebo injection, samples were drawn.

Here the sequenced sample was peripheral blood, taken in a trial of Ad26.COV2.S vaccine versus placebo. V and J are TRBV2 and TRBJ2-7; 13 bases fit TRBD2. This TCR derives from a person between 18 and 60 years old who received the Ad26.COV2.S COVID-19 vaccine or a placebo. The CDR3 is CASLRDPGLAGTDYEQYF. CDR3 DNA: TGTGCCAGCTTGAGGGACCCGGGACTAGCGGGGACCGACTACGAGCAGTACTTC.